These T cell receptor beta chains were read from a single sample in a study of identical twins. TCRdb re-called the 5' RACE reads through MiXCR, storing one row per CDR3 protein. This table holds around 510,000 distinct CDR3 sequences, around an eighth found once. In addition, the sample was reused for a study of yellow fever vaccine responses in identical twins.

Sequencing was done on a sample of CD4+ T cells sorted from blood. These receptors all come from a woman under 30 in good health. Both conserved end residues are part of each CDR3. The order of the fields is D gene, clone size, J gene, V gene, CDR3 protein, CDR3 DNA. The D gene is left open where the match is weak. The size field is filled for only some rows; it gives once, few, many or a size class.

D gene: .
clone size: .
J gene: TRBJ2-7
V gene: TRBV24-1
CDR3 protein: CATADSRDSYEQYF
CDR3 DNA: TGTGCCACCGCGGACAGTCGGGACTCTTACGAGCAGTACTTC

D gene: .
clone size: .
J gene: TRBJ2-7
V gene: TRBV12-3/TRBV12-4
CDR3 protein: CASSLSGLNEQYF
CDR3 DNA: TGTGCCAGCAGTTTATCTGGCCTAAACGAGCAGTACTTC

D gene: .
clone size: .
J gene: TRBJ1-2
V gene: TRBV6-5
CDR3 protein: CASKETNYGYTF
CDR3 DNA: TGTGCCAGCAAGGAAACTAACTATGGCTACACCTTC

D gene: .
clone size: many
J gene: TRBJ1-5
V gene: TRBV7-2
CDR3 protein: CASSQEGVTQHF
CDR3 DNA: TGTGCCAGCAGCCAAGAGGGAGTAACCCAGCATTTT

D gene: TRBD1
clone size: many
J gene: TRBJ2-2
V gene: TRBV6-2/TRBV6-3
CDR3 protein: CASTLTGQGAGTGELFF
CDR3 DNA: TGTGCCAGCACCCTAACCGGACAGGGGGCGGGCACCGGGGAGCTGTTTTTT

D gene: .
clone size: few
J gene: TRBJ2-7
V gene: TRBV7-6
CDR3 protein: CASSLARGEWRYEQYF
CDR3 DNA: TGTGCCAGCAGCTTAGCCAGAGGGGAGTGGCGCTACGAGCAGTACTTC

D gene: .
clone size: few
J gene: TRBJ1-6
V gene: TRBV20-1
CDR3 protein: CSARASSNSPLHF
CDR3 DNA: TGCAGTGCTAGGGCCAGTTCTAATTCACCCCTCCACTTT

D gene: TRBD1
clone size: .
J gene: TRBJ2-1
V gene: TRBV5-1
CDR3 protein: CASSLAGQGNEQFF
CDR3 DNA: TGCGCCAGCAGCTTGGCGGGACAGGGTAATGAGCAGTTCTTC

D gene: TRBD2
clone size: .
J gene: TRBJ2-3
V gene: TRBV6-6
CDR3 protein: CASQTSVDTQYF
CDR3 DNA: TGTGCCAGCCAAACTAGCGTAGATACGCAGTATTTT

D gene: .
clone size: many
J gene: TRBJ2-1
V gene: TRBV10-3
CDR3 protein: CAISREDYPVF
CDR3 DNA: TGTGCCATCAGCCGAGAGGACTATCCAGTCTTC

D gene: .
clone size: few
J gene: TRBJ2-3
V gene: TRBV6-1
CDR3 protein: CASKVDSSTDTQYF
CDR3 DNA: TGTGCCAGCAAAGTGGACAGCAGCACAGATACGCAGTATTTT

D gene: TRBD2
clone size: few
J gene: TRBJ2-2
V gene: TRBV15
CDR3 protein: CATSPAPLAGGTGFPGELFF
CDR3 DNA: TGTGCCACCAGCCCTGCCCCACTAGCGGGAGGGACGGGTTTCCCCGGGGAGCTGTTTTTT

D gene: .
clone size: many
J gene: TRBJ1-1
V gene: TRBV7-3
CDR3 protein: CASSLTGGDTEAFF
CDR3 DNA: TGTGCCAGCAGCTTAACAGGGGGAGACACTGAAGCTTTCTTT

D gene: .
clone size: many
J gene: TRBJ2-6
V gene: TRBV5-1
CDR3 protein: CASSRSSGANVLTF
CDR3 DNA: TGCGCCAGCAGTAGGAGCTCTGGGGCCAACGTCCTGACTTTC

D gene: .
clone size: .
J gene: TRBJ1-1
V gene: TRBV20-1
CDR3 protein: CSARPQNGGSEAFF
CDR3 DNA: TGCAGTGCTAGACCCCAAAATGGGGGGTCTGAAGCTTTCTTT

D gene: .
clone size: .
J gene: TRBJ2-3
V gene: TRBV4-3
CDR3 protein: CASSQDYQVAPTDTQYF
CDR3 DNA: TGCGCCAGCAGCCAAGATTACCAGGTCGCCCCCACAGATACGCAGTATTTT

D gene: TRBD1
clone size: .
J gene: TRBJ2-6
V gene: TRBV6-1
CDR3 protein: CASSEQGTLSGANVLTF
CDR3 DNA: TGTGCCAGCAGCGAACAGGGGACCCTCTCTGGGGCCAACGTCCTGACTTTC

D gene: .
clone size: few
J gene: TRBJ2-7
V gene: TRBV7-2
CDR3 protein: CASSLSGASNEQYF
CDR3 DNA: TGTGCCAGCAGCTTATCAGGGGCTAGTAACGAGCAGTACTTC

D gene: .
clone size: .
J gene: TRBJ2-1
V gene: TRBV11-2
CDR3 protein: CASSFKAGSPLGNEQFF
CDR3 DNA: TGTGCCAGCAGCTTCAAAGCGGGCTCACCCTTGGGGAATGAGCAGTTCTTC

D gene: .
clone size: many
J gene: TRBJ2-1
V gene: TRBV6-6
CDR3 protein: CASSYRGNNEQFF
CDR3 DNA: TGTGCCAGCAGTTACCGGGGTAATAATGAGCAGTTCTTC

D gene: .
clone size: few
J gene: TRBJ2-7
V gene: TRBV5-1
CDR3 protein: CASADPGNTYEQYF
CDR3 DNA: TGCGCCAGCGCCGACCCGGGGAATACCTACGAGCAGTACTTC

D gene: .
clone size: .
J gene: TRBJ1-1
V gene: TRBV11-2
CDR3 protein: CASSSRRSPGVMNTEAFF
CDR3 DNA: TGTGCCAGCAGCTCCCGTCGGAGTCCGGGGGTAATGAACACTGAAGCTTTCTTT

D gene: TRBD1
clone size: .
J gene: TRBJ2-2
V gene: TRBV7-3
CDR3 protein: CASSPTGFAGELFF
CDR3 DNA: TGTGCCAGCAGCCCGACAGGGTTCGCCGGGGAGCTGTTTTTT

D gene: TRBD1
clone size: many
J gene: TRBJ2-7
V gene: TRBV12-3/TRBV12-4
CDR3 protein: CASSLKGQAAYEQYF
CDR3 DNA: TGTGCCAGCAGTTTAAAAGGACAGGCCGCCTACGAGCAGTACTTC

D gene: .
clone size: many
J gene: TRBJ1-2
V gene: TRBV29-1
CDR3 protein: CSVEEGRTYGYTF
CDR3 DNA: TGCAGCGTTGAAGAGGGGCGAACCTATGGCTACACCTTC

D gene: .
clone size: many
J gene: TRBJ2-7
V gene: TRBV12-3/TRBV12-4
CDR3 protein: CASSIRTDYEQYF
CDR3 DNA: TGTGCCAGCAGTATTAGAACCGATTACGAGCAGTACTTC

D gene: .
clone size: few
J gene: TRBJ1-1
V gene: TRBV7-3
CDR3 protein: CASSFTSGGEAFF
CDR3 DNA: TGTGCCAGCAGCTTCACATCCGGGGGTGAAGCTTTCTTT

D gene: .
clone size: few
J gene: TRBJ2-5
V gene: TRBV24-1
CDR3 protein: CATSDPRVQETQYF
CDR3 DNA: TGTGCCACCAGTGATCCACGGGTACAAGAGACCCAGTACTTC

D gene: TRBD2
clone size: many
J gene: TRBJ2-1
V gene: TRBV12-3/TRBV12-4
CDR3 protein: CASSFRTSGRNYNEQFF
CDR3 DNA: TGTGCCAGCAGCTTCAGGACTAGCGGGAGGAACTACAATGAGCAGTTCTTC

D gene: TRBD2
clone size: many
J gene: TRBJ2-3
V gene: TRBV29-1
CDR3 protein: CSVAGGTSGRSDTQYF
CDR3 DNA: TGCAGCGTAGCGGGAGGGACTAGCGGGAGGTCCGATACGCAGTATTTT

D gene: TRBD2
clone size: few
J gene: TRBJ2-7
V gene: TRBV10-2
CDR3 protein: CAASGDRAPYEQYF
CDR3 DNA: TGCGCAGCCAGCGGGGACCGGGCGCCCTACGAGCAGTACTTC

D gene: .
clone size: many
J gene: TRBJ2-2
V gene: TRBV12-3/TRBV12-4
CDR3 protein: CASSWGTGNTGELFF
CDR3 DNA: TGTGCCAGCAGTTGGGGGACGGGGAACACCGGGGAGCTGTTTTTT

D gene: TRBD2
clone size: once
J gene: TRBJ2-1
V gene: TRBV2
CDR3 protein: CASSLAGEANEQFF
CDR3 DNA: TGTGCCAGCAGTCTAGCGGGAGAGGCCAATGAGCAGTTCTTC

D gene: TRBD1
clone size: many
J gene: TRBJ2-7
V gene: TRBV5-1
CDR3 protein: CASSLGTGSAYEQYF
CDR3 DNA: TGCGCCAGCAGCTTGGGGACAGGGTCAGCCTACGAGCAGTACTTC

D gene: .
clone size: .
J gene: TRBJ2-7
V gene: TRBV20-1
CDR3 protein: CSASGTKSSYEQYF
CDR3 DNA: TGCAGTGCTTCCGGGACCAAGAGCTCCTACGAGCAGTACTTC

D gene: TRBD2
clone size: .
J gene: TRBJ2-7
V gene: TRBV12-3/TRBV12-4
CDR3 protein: CASRPPGTSGNEQYF
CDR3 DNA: TGTGCCAGCAGACCTCCCGGGACTAGCGGGAACGAGCAGTACTTC

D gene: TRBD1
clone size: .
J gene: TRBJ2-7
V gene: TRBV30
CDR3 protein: CAWSVGDRGFYEQYF
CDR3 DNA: TGTGCCTGGAGTGTTGGGGACAGGGGGTTCTACGAGCAGTACTTC

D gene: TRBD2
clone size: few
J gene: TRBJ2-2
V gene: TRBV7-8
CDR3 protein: CASSSGVAGDPGVLFF
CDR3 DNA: TGTGCCAGCAGCTCCGGGGTAGCGGGGGATCCCGGGGTGCTGTTTTTT

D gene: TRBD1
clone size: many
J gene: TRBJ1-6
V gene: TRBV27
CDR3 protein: CASSTLSQGSNSPLHF
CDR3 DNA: TGTGCCAGCAGTACCCTCTCACAGGGGTCTAATTCACCCCTCCACTTT

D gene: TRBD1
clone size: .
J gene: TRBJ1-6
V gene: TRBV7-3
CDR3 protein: CASSSTGDSPLHF
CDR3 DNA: TGTGCCAGCAGCTCCACAGGGGATTCACCCCTCCACTTT

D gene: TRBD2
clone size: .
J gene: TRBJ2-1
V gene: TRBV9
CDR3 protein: CASSVAASGMIGNEQFF
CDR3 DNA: TGTGCCAGCAGCGTAGCTGCTAGCGGGATGATTGGTAATGAGCAGTTCTTC

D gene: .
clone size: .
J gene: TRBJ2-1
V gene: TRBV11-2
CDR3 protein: CASSQKGGANEQFF
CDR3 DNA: TGTGCCAGCAGCCAAAAGGGGGGGGCGAATGAGCAGTTCTTC

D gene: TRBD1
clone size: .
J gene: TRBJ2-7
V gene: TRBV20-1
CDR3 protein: CSARALRTGGDEQYF
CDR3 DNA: TGCAGTGCTAGAGCGTTGAGGACAGGGGGGGACGAGCAGTACTTC

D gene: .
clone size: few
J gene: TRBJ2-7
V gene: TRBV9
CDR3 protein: CASSSGPDLTYEQYF
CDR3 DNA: TGTGCCAGCAGCTCCGGGCCCGACCTTACCTACGAGCAGTACTTC

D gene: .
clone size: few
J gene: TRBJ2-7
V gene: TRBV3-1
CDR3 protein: CASSQGTESNYEQYF
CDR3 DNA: TGTGCCAGCAGCCAAGGGACAGAAAGTAACTACGAGCAGTACTTC

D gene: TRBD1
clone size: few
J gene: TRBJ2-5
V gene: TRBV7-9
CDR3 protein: CASNTGTGGETQYF
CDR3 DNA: TGTGCCAGCAACACGGGGACAGGGGGAGAGACCCAGTACTTC

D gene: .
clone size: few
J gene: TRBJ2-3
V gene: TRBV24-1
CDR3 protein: CATSDSGGGSRTDTQYF
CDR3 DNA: TGTGCCACCAGTGATTCCGGGGGCGGGTCGCGCACAGATACGCAGTATTTT

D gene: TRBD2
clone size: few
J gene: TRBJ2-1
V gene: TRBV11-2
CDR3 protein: CASSLLTSGKTGNEQFF
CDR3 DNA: TGTGCCAGCAGCTTACTGACTAGCGGGAAGACTGGAAATGAGCAGTTCTTC

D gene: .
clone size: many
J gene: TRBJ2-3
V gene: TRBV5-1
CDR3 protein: CASSLDSSTDTQYF
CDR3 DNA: TGTGCCAGCAGTTTGGACAGCAGCACAGATACGCAGTATTTT

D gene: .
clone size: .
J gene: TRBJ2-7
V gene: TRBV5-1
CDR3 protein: CASSYYSESSYEQYF
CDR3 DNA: TGCGCCAGCAGCTACTACTCTGAGAGCTCCTACGAGCAGTACTTC

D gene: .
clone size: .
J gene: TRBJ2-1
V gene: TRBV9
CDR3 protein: CASSVVPGGSSYNEQFF
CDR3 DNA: TGTGCCAGCAGCGTAGTACCGGGGGGCAGCTCCTACAATGAGCAGTTCTTC